This is a list of T cell receptor beta chains from one sample in a study of blood T cell repertoires in COVID-19. Here immunoSEQ multiplex PCR was the method, and the copy in TCRdb shows in-frame clones only, minus some. There are about 110,000 clones in the sample; approximately 83% occur only once, and 4% to 4.5% lies in the top ten. Sequencing used peripheral blood. The origin of the receptors is a woman in her 70s with acute or convalescent COVID-19. Each CDR3 is given with its conserved first and last residue. The D gene is left open where the match is weak. Size is omitted from some rows. Given values are once, few, many or a class for expanded clones.

d_call j_call clone_size v_call cdr3_aa cdr3_nt
TRBD1 TRBJ2-5 NA TRBV5-6 CASSITGTGGAMETQYF TGTGCCAGCAGCATTACCGGGACAGGGGGCGCGATGGAGACCCAGTACTTC
NA TRBJ2-3 many TRBV3-1/TRBV3-2 CASSQAAVSLAERFTDTQYF TGTGCCAGCAGCCAAGCCGCGGTCTCCTTAGCGGAGAGATTCACAGATACGCAGTATTTT
NA TRBJ1-4 NA TRBV5-4 CASSLGGANEKLFF TGTGCCAGCAGCCTCGGGGGAGCTAATGAAAAACTGTTTTTT
NA TRBJ1-5 NA TRBV3-1/TRBV3-2 CASSSRVVGQPQHF TGTGCCAGCAGTTCCAGGGTGGTCGGCCAGCCCCAGCATTTT
TRBD1 TRBJ2-4 NA TRBV7-2 CASSSRTGGNIQYF TGTGCCAGCAGCTCGAGGACAGGGGGAAACATTCAGTACTTC
NA TRBJ1-2 NA TRBV5-1 CASSFDGLPANGYTF TGCGCCAGCAGCTTCGACGGACTCCCTGCTAATGGCTACACCTTC
TRBD1 TRBJ2-1 NA TRBV5-5 CASNRGDRGSPPYVNEQFF TGTGCCAGCAACCGGGGGGACAGGGGTTCCCCTCCGTATGTCAATGAGCAGTTCTTC
NA TRBJ1-3 NA TRBV11-2 CASMVGGGNTIYF TGTGCCAGCATGGTTGGGGGCGGAAACACCATATATTTT
TRBD1 TRBJ1-1 NA TRBV18 CASSPVDRGLNTEAFF TGTGCCAGCTCACCGGTGGACAGGGGGCTGAACACTGAAGCTTTCTTT
NA TRBJ2-7 NA TRBV7-6 CASSYGSSYEQYF TGTGCCAGCAGCTACGGGTCTTCCTACGAGCAGTACTTC